Sequencing of this T cell receptor (beta chain) was carried out in a study of blood T cell repertoires in COVID-19. Assay used: immunoSEQ multiplex PCR; TCRdb lists only in-frame clones, some missing. The data hold fewer than 250,000 clones, with around 80% observed a single time. Per the germline V gene, CDR1 is LNHNV and CDR2 is YYDKDF (reference sequence). Trimming left V 0 bases short and J 4 bases short, with 10 bases between. The CDR3 contains 15 residues. The genes are TRBV15 and TRBJ1-5; D is perhaps TRBD1 (5 bases). Sequenced input: peripheral blood. The TCR comes from a woman older than 75 with acute or convalescent COVID-19. CDR3 in DNA: TGTGCCACCAGCAGAGACTTGACAGAGAATCAGCCCCAGCATTTT. It specifies CATSRDLTENQPQHF.